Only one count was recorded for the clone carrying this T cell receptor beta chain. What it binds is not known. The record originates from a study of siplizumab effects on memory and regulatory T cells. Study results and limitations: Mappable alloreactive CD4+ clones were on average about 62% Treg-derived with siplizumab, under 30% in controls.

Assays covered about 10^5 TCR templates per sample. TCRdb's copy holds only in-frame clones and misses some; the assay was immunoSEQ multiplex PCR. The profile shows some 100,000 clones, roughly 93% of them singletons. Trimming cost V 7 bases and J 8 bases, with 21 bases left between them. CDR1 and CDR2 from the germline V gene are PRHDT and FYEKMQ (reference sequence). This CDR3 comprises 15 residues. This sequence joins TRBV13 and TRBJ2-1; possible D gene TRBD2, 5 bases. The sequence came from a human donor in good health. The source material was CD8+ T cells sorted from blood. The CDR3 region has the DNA TGTGCCAGCATTCCTCGGGATCGGGTTCCCCATGAGCAGTTCTTC. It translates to CASIPRDRVPHEQFF.